This T cell receptor (beta chain) emerged from a study of regulatory T cells in long-lasting Graves disease. In the study overall: A definition of persistent Graves' disease required over 5 years of antithyroid drugs plus positive TSH receptor antibodies. Study-level results: Possibly, accuracy suffered from the small sample size. The study examined only peripheral blood, not thyroid tissue. Persistent Graves' patients showed a TCR diversity that was lower than that of newly diagnosed ones.

V gave up 3 bases and J gave up 0 bases, with 11 bases separating them. The CDR3 is 15 residues long. Germline CDR1 MDHEN, CDR2 SYDVKM. This clonotype was observed at least ten times. Antigen specificity is unknown. Time point defined: persistent/refractory GD, antithyroid drugs over 5 years with positive TRAb. PBMC RNA served as the TCR library source. Building of the TCR beta libraries involved iRepertoire HTBI primers and Arm-PCR of CDR3 regions. TCRdb re-called the multiplex PCR reads through MiXCR, storing one row per CDR3 protein. The table shows hundreds of thousands of distinct CDR3 sequences, with roughly 30% occurring only once.

The sample here was peripheral blood mononuclear cells (PBMCs), taken when the disease was refractory, from a patient treated with antithyroid drugs. The TCR sequence derives from a female donor with Graves disease. This chain joins TRBV28 and TRBJ1-1, with unresolved D. The CDR3 DNA reads TGTGCCAGCAGTTTCCTTCGATTCCTGAACACTGAAGCTTTCTTT. It is translated as CASSFLRFLNTEAFF.